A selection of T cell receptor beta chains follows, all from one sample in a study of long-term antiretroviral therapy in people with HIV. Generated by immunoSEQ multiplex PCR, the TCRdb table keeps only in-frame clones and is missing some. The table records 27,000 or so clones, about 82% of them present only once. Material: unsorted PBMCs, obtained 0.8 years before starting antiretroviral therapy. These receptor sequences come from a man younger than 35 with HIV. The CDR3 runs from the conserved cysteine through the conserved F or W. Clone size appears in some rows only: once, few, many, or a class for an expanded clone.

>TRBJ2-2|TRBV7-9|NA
CAPAAAPNTGELFF
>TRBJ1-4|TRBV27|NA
CASSLGGATKLFF
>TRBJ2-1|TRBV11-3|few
CASSLEWSSYNEQFF
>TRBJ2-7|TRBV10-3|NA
CAISGGYEQYF
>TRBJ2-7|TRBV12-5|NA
CASGAYYEQYF
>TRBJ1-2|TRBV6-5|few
CASSLGQGVRGYTF
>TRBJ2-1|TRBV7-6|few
CASSRGQVSYNEQFF
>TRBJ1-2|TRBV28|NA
CASSYREVLAYGYTF
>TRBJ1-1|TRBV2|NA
CASLGTGGWNTEAFF
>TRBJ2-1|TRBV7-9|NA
CASSLERGGVDEQFF
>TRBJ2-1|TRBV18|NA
CASSRMGQDYEQFF
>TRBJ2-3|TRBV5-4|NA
CASSLVGGSTDTQYF
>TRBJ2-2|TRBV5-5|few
CASSLWGKNTGELFF
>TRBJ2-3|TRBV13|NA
CASSVTGGLTDTQYF
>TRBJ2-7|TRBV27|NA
CASSFENRGDEQYF
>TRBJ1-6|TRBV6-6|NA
CASSYPDRMYNSPLHF
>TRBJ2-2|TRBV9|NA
CASSPRVAGELFF
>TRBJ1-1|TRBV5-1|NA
CASNPGNTEAFF
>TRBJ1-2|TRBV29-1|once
CSVEEGSNYGYTF
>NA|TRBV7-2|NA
CASSLVLISGQGWSYEQYF
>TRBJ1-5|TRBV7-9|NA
CASNVRGDQPQHF
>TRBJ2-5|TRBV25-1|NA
CASSGGDTQYF
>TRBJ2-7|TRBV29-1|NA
CSAGQGADEQYF
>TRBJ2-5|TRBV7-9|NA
CASSLSGQETQYF
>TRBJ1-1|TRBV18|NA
CASSPPRAGAGSDTEAFF
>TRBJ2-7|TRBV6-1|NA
CASSGWTGGNEQYF
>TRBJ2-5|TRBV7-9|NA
CASSLGRGLEVETQYF
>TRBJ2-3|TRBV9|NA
CASSTSGSTDTQYF
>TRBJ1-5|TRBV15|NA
CATSRDLAWNQPQHF